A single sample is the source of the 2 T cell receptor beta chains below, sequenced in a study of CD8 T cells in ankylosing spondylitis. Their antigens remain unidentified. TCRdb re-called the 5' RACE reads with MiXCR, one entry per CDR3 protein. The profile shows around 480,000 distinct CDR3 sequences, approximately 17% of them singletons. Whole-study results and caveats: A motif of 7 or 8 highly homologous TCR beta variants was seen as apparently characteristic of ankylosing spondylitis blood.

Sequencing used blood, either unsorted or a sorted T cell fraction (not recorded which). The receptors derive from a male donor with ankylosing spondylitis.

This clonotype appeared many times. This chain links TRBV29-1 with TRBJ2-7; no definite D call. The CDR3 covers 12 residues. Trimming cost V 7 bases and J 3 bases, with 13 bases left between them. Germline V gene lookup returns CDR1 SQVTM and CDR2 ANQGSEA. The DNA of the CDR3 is TGCAGCGCGTCCCGGGCCAACTACGAGCAGTACTTC. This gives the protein CSASRANYEQYF.

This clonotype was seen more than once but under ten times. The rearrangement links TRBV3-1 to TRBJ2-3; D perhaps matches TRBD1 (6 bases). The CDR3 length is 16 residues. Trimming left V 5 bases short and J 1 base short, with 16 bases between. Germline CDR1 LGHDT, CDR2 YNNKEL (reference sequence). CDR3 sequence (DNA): TGTGCCAGCAGCTCCCCGCGGGCAGGGGGCACAGATACGCAGTATTTT. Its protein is CASSSPRAGGTDTQYF.